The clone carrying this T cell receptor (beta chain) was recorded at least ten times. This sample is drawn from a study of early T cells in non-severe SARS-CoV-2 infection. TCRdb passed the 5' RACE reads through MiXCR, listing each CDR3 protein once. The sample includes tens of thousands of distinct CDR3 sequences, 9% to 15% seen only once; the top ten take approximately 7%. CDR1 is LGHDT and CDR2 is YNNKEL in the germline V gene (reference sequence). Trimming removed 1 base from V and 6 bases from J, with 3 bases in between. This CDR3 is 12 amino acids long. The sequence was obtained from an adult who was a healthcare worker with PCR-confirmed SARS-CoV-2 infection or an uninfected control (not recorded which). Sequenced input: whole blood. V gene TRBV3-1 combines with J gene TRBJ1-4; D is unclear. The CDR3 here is CASSQGYEKLFF. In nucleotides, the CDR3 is TGTGCCAGCAGCCAAGGGTATGAAAAACTGTTTTTT.